These T cell receptor beta chains were read from a single sample in a study of blood T cell repertoires in COVID-19. Assay: immunoSEQ multiplex PCR; the TCRdb copy retains only in-frame clones and omits some. The data contain roughly 280,000 clones, 80% to 90% of them singletons. Sequencing used peripheral blood. The source of these receptors is a woman aged 65 to 85 with acute or convalescent COVID-19. CDR3s include the opening cysteine and the closing phenylalanine or tryptophan. The D gene is left open where the match is weak. The size entry is marked missing in some rows and otherwise reads once, few, many or a size class.

v_gene	abundance	d_gene	j_gene	CDR3aa	CDR3nt
TRBV9	-	-	TRBJ1-1	CASSVGGDGTEAFF	TGTGCCAGCAGTGTCGGAGGCGATGGCACTGAAGCTTTCTTT
TRBV4-1	-	-	TRBJ1-2	CASSQEAAGPYGYTF	TGCGCCAGCAGCCAAGAGGCAGCAGGGCCCTATGGCTACACCTTC
TRBV14	-	TRBD1	TRBJ1-2	CASSQLGTGSYF	TGTGCCAGCAGCCAGCTTGGGACAGGATCATACTTC
TRBV5-5	-	-	TRBJ1-5	CASSLVGSGNQPQHF	TGTGCCAGCAGCTTGGTTGGGAGCGGCAATCAGCCCCAGCATTTT
TRBV9	few	-	TRBJ2-5	CASSVDDRGAVETQYF	TGTGCCAGCAGCGTAGATGATCGGGGTGCCGTAGAGACCCAGTACTTC
TRBV28	once	TRBD2	TRBJ2-3	CASSGGGVISGDTQYF	TGTGCCAGCAGCGGCGGGGGTGTAATCAGTGGAGATACGCAGTATTTT
TRBV3-1/TRBV3-2	-	TRBD1	TRBJ1-2	CASSHPDRGNGYTF	TGTGCCAGCAGCCACCCGGACAGGGGAAATGGCTACACCTTC
TRBV6-5	-	TRBD1	TRBJ1-1	CASSLRTGDPLEAFF	TGTGCCAGCAGTCTGAGGACAGGGGATCCCCTTGAAGCTTTCTTT
TRBV13	-	-	TRBJ2-2	CASSLGQLNTGELFF	TGTGCCAGCAGCTTGGGACAATTGAACACCGGGGAGCTGTTTTTT
TRBV5-8	-	-	TRBJ2-3	CASSKNRRATDTQYF	TGTGCCAGCAGCAAAAACCGCAGGGCAACAGATACGCAGTATTTT
TRBV2	-	TRBD1	TRBJ1-1	CASGTERGNTEAFF	TGTGCCAGCGGGACAGAGAGGGGGAACACTGAAGCTTTCTTT
TRBV5-1	-	TRBD2	TRBJ2-2	CASSRTSGGPPGELFF	TGCGCCAGCAGCCGGACTAGCGGGGGGCCGCCCGGGGAGCTGTTTTTT
TRBV5-1	-	-	TRBJ2-1	CASGPTGTGNNEQFF	TGCGCCAGCGGTCCGACCGGGACTGGGAACAATGAGCAGTTCTTC
TRBV2	-	-	TRBJ1-4	CASTNTLTTNEKLFF	TGTGCCAGCACCAACACCTTAACAACTAATGAAAAACTGTTTTTT
TRBV19	-	TRBD1	TRBJ1-3	CASSIDLVRRTGKRSGNTIYF	TGTGCCAGTAGTATAGATCTCGTGCGGCGGACAGGGAAAAGATCTGGAAACACCATATATTTT
TRBV10-1	-	-	TRBJ1-1	CASSESQAQEPEAFF	TGCGCCAGCAGTGAGTCCCAGGCACAAGAACCTGAAGCTTTCTTT
TRBV4-1	once	-	TRBJ1-5	CASSQVSSNQPQHF	TGCGCCAGCAGCCAAGTGAGTAGCAATCAGCCCCAGCATTTT
TRBV6-5	-	-	TRBJ1-6	CASSSGEGRNSPLHF	TGTGCCAGCAGCTCAGGGGAAGGGAGAAATTCACCCCTCCACTTT
TRBV15	-	TRBD2	TRBJ2-5	CATSRGGGTSGGSQETQYF	TGCGCCACCAGCAGAGGCGGGGGGACTAGCGGGGGTTCACAGGAGACCCAGTACTTC
TRBV5-5	-	-	TRBJ2-7	CASSLAWGPYEQYF	TGTGCCAGCAGCTTGGCCTGGGGCCCCTACGAGCAGTACTTC
TRBV5-1	-	-	TRBJ1-1	CASGERSGNTEAFF	TGCGCCAGTGGCGAGAGGTCGGGGAACACTGAAGCTTTCTTT
TRBV10-3	-	-	TRBJ2-7	CAISDRGASDYEQYF	TGTGCCATCAGTGATCGAGGGGCTAGCGATTACGAGCAGTACTTC
TRBV18	-	TRBD1	TRBJ2-1	CASSPRQGGYNEQFF	TGTGCCAGCTCACCACGACAGGGTGGGTACAATGAGCAGTTCTTC
TRBV11-1	-	TRBD1	TRBJ2-7	CASSAGQGSYEQYF	TGTGCCAGCAGCGCCGGACAGGGTTCTTACGAGCAGTACTTC
TRBV28	many	-	TRBJ2-2	CARPVPTRRGPNTGELFF	TGTGCCAGGCCGGTTCCGACAAGGCGGGGGCCGAACACCGGGGAGCTGTTTTTT
TRBV2	-	TRBD2	TRBJ2-3	CASSGGATFGSAQYF	TGTGCCAGCAGCGGGGGGGCCACATTCGGATCGGCGCAGTATTTT
TRBV19	few	TRBD1	TRBJ1-6	CASSTTGGNSPLHF	TGTGCCAGTAGTACGACAGGGGGAAATTCACCCCTCCACTTT
TRBV5-8	-	TRBD1	TRBJ1-1	CASSTRPGQGNTEAFF	TGTGCCAGCAGCACTCGACCGGGACAGGGGAACACTGAAGCTTTCTTT
TRBV5-4	-	-	TRBJ2-1	CASSLGGSYNEQFF	TGTGCCAGCAGCTTAGGGGGCTCCTACAATGAGCAGTTCTTC
TRBV6-5	-	-	TRBJ1-2	CASSLQRNYGYTF	TGTGCCAGCAGCCTCCAGCGAAACTATGGCTACACCTTC
TRBV19	-	TRBD1	TRBJ2-3	CASSTQGANTQYF	TGTGCCAGTAGTACACAGGGGGCGAATACGCAGTATTTT
TRBV30	-	-	TRBJ2-7	CAWSSSREQYF	TGTGCCTGGAGTTCGTCGAGGGAGCAGTACTTC
TRBV23-1	-	-	TRBJ1-2	CASSPPDYGYTF	TGCGCCAGCAGCCCACCAGACTATGGCTACACCTTC
TRBV12-3/TRBV12-4	-	-	TRBJ2-1	CASSLLAFEQFF	TGTGCCAGCAGTCTACTAGCTTTTGAGCAGTTCTTC
TRBV12-3/TRBV12-4	-	TRBD1	TRBJ2-7	CASRPTGGHEQYF	TGTGCCAGCAGGCCTACAGGGGGCCACGAGCAGTACTTC
TRBV6-5	-	TRBD2	TRBJ2-7	CASSYGAGEYF	TGTGCCAGCAGTTACGGGGCGGGGGAGTACTTC
TRBV4-1	-	-	TRBJ1-4	CASSQGPRGSNEKLFF	TGCGCCAGCAGCCAAGGCCCCCGGGGATCCAATGAAAAACTGTTTTTT